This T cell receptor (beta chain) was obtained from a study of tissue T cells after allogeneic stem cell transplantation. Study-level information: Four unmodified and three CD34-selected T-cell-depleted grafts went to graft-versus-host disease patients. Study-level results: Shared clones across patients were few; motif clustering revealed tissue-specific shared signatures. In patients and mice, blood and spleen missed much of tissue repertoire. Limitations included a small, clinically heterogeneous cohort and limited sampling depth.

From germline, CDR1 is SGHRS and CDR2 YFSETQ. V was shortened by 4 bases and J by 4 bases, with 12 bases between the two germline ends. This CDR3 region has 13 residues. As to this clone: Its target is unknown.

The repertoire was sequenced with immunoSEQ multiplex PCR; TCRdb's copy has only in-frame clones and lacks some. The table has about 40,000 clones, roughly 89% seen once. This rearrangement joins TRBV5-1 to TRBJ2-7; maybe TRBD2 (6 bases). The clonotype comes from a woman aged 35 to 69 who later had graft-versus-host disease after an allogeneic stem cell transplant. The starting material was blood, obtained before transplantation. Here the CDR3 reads CASSRGNPYEQYF. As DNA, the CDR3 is TGCGCCAGCAGCCGGGGGAACCCTTACGAGCAGTACTTC.